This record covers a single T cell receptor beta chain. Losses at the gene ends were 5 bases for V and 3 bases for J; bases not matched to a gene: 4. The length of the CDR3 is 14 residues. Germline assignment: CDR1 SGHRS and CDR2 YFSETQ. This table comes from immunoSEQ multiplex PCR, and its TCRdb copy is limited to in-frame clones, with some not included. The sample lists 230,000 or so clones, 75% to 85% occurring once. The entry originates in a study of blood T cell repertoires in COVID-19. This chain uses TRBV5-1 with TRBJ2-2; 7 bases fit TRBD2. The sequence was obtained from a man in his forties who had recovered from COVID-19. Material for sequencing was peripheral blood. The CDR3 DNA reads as TGCGCCAGCAGGGGAGGGGCGGACACCGGGGAGCTGTTTTTT. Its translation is CASRGGADTGELFF.